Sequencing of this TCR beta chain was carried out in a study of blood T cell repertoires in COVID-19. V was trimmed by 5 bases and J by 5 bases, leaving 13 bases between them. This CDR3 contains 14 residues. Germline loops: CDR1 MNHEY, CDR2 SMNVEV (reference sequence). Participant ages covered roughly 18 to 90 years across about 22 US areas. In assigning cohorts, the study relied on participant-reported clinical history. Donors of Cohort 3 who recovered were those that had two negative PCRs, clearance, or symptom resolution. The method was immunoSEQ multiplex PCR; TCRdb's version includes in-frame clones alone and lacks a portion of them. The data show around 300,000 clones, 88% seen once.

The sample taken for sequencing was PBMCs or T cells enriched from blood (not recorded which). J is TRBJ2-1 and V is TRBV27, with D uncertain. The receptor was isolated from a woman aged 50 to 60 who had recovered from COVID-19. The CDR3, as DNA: TGTGCCAGCAGTCCGTCTAGATCCCACAATGAGCAGTTCTTC. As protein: CASSPSRSHNEQFF.